These T cell receptor beta chains were read from a single sample in a study of Graves' ophthalmopathy and Graves' hyperthyroidism. Via MiXCR, TCRdb re-called the multiplex PCR reads, giving one row per CDR3 protein. The top ten clones hold 2% to 3% of a sample with 300,000 to 450,000 distinct CDR3 sequences, approximately 17% of them seen once. Source material: peripheral blood. All receptors derive from an adult woman with stable Graves' hyperthyroidism. Each CDR3 is given with its conserved first and last residue. Each record gives: D gene, clone size, J gene, V gene, CDR3 DNA, CDR3 protein. The D gene is left open where the match is weak. Size tells how often a clone was seen (once, few, many) or the class of an expanded clone, and some rows leave it out.

>-|many|TRBJ2-5|TRBV20-1
TGCAGTGCTAGAGATGTTTCAGGGGTAGAGACCCAGTACTTC
CSARDVSGVETQYF
>-|few|TRBJ2-7|TRBV6-2/TRBV6-3
TGTGCCAGCACCGGAGTGCTCTCCTACGAGCAGTACTTC
CASTGVLSYEQYF
>-|many|TRBJ1-3|TRBV12-3/TRBV12-4
TGTGCCAGCAGTTTAGGGGGCGGAAACACCATATATTTT
CASSLGGGNTIYF
>-|many|TRBJ2-5|TRBV6-2/TRBV6-3
TGTGCCAGCAGTTACCCAGGGTTCGAAAAGACCCAGTACTTC
CASSYPGFEKTQYF
>-|many|TRBJ2-7|TRBV28
TGTGCCAGCAGTTACACCGGGACTTCATACGAGCAGTACTTC
CASSYTGTSYEQYF
>TRBD1|-|TRBJ1-5|TRBV6-5
TGTGCCGGCAGTTACTCATATGGCGGACAGGTCGGTCAGCCCCAGCATTTT
CAGSYSYGGQVGQPQHF
>-|many|TRBJ2-7|TRBV7-9
TGTGCCAGCATGAGGGTCGGGGTTGACTACGAGCAGTACTTC
CASMRVGVDYEQYF
>TRBD1|many|TRBJ1-2|TRBV24-1
TGTGCCACCAGTGACCACACGACAGGGTTTTATGGCTACACCTTC
CATSDHTTGFYGYTF
>-|many|TRBJ1-1|TRBV5-1
TGCGCCAGCAGCTTGGCCTTTAACCGGAGGGGGGGTGACACTGAAGCTTTCTTT
CASSLAFNRRGGDTEAFF
>-|many|TRBJ1-1|TRBV28
TGTGCCAGCAGTAGTCCGAACACTGAAGCTTTCTTT
CASSSPNTEAFF
>-|-|TRBJ1-2|TRBV20-1
TGCCGTCCTAAGAGCTATGGCTACACCTTC
CRPKSYGYTF
>-|many|TRBJ1-1|TRBV28
TGTGCCAGCATTCTCTTGGGTGAAGCTTTCTTT
CASILLGEAFF
>-|many|TRBJ1-2|TRBV6-1
TGTGCCAGCAGTGAGGCAGGGTTTGGCTACACCTTC
CASSEAGFGYTF
>-|many|TRBJ1-2|TRBV9
TGTGCCAGCAGCGTTAACTCCCGGGGCGGCAACTATGGCTACACCTTC
CASSVNSRGGNYGYTF
>-|-|TRBJ2-5|TRBV28
TGTGCCAGCAGTACCGCGGGCAAGCGGGAGACCCAGTACTTC
CASSTAGKRETQYF
>TRBD1|many|TRBJ1-2|TRBV12-3/TRBV12-4
TGTGCCAGCAGTGTCGGGTCAGGGGGTTATGGCTACACCTTC
CASSVGSGGYGYTF
>-|many|TRBJ2-7|TRBV6-6
TGTGCCAGCAGCCCTTTTTCGAGGCGGGACAACTCGAACTACGAGCAGTACTTC
CASSPFSRRDNSNYEQYF
>-|many|TRBJ1-1|TRBV12-3/TRBV12-4
TGTGCCAGCCGGGGTCCGAACCTTGAAGCTTTCTTT
CASRGPNLEAFF
>TRBD1|many|TRBJ2-2|TRBV7-9
TGTGCCAGCAGCCCAGGGGGCCAATATGCCGGGGAGCTGTTTTTT
CASSPGGQYAGELFF
>TRBD2|many|TRBJ2-5|TRBV5-8
TGTGCCAGCAGCTTGGGATTGGGAGCGGGAGCTCAAGAGACCCAGTACTTC
CASSLGLGAGAQETQYF
>-|many|TRBJ1-5|TRBV27
TGTGCCAGCAGCCGGGAAGGGAGCAATCAGCCCCAGCATTTT
CASSREGSNQPQHF
>-|-|TRBJ2-2|TRBV12-3/TRBV12-4
TGTGCCAGCAGCATTACGTCGAACACCGGGGAGCTGTTTTTT
CASSITSNTGELFF
>TRBD2|-|TRBJ2-5|TRBV5-1
TGCGCCAGCAGACCCGGCGGGGGGGGCCAAGAGACCCAGTACTTC
CASRPGGGGQETQYF
>TRBD2|medium-sized|TRBJ2-7|TRBV6-2/TRBV6-3
TGTGCCACCACGGATCTAGCGGGAGGGCAAGAGCAGTACTTC
CATTDLAGGQEQYF
>TRBD1|many|TRBJ2-7|TRBV20-1
TGCAGTGCTCCGGGACAGGGAGGCTACGAGCAGTACTTC
CSAPGQGGYEQYF
>TRBD1|-|TRBJ2-4|TRBV6-1
TGTGCCAGCAGTAGGCGGGGGACAGGGGCCGTAGCCAAAAACATTCAGTACTTC
CASSRRGTGAVAKNIQYF
>-|many|TRBJ1-1|TRBV12-3/TRBV12-4
TGTGCCAGCAGTTCAGGTCGGGGGGGGGCTGAAGCTTTCTTT
CASSSGRGGAEAFF
>TRBD1|many|TRBJ1-5|TRBV12-3/TRBV12-4
TGTGCCAGCAGCCTCGGGACAGGGGGCGTAAATCAGCCCCAGCATTTT
CASSLGTGGVNQPQHF
>-|many|TRBJ1-1|TRBV5-1
TGCGCCAGCAGCTTAACGCAGGGAAACACTGAAGCTTTCTTT
CASSLTQGNTEAFF
>TRBD1|few|TRBJ2-4|TRBV20-1
TGCAGTGCTGACAGGGGATTGACCAAAAACATTAAGTACTTC
CSADRGLTKNIKYF
>-|many|TRBJ2-7|TRBV19
TGTGCCAGTAGTACAGGACCCCTCTCGGTTACTATCTACGACGAGCAGTACTTC
CASSTGPLSVTIYDEQYF
>TRBD2|many|TRBJ2-7|TRBV13
TGTGCCAGCAGCCCCAGGGGTAGCGGGAGCTACGAGCAGTACTTC
CASSPRGSGSYEQYF
>TRBD1|-|TRBJ2-7|TRBV7-2
TGTGCCAGCAGCGTGGACAGGGTAGCAGACGAGCAGTACTTC
CASSVDRVADEQYF